This TCR beta chain originates from a study of molecular identifiers for immune sequencing clone quantification. Overall study findings and caveats: Identical barcode-sharing TCR molecules could lead to underestimated sizes for highly expanded clones.

The authors sorted naive CD8 T cells as CD8+CD4-CCR7+CD45RA+. This clonotype was observed a few times. Its antigen is undetermined. TCRdb passed the PCR reads through MiXCR, listing each CDR3 protein once. Here the sample spans about 630,000 distinct CDR3 sequences, 25% being singletons. Germline loops: CDR1 MNHEY, CDR2 SMNVEV (reference sequence). The germline V and J ends were trimmed by 5 bases and 8 bases, with 18 bases remaining between them. CDR3 length: 15 residues. The V call is TRBV27, the J call TRBJ1-4; D is ambiguous. Sequencing was carried out using naive CD8+ T cells from blood, with Jurkat cell RNA spiked in. The subset: FACS-sorted CD8+CD4-CCR7+CD45RA+ naive T cells. The clonotype comes from a human donor in good health. Some libraries in this study had Jurkat cell RNA spiked in. For the CDR3, the DNA is TGTGCCAGCAGTCCCTCTAACACGGGAGGGGAAAAACTGTTTTTT. Protein product: CASSPSNTGGEKLFF.